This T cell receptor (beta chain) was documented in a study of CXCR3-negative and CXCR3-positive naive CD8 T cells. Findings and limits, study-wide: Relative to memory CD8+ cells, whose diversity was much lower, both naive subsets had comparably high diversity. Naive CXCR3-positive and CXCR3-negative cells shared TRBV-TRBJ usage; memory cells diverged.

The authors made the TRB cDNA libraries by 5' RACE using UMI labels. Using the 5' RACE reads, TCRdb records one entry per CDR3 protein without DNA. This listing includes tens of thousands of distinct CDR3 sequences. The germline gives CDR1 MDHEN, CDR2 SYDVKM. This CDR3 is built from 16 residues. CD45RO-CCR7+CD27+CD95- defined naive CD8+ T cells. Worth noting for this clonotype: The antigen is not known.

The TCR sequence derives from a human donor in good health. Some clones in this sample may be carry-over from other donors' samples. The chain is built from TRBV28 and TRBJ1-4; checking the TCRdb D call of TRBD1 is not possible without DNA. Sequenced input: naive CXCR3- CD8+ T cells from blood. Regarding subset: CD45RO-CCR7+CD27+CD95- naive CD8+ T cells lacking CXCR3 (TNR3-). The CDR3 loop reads CASSSGQDGTVEKLFF.